One sample yielded the 28 T cell receptor beta chains listed below, sequenced in a study of shared clonotypes between healthy human individuals. The repertoire was sequenced with immunoSEQ multiplex PCR; TCRdb's copy has only in-frame clones and lacks some. The repertoire includes some 2.4 million clones, roughly 93% of them detected once, and approximately 0.37% sits in the top ten. The material sequenced was naive CD4+ T cells from PBMCs. Subset denoted: CD45RA+ positively selected. Receptors originate from a man aged 18 to 35 in good health. Some clones in this sample may be carry-over from other donors' samples.

The chain is built from TRBV5-1 and TRBJ2-1, with TRBD1 identical over 9 bases. The junction had 7 bases not matched to a gene; V was cut back by 3 bases and J by 6 bases. Germline V gives CDR1 SGHRS, CDR2 YFSETQ. The CDR3 spans 15 residues. CDR3 protein: CASSWRDRESNEQFF. CDR3 sequence (DNA): TGCGCCAGCAGCTGGCGGGACAGGGAATCCAATGAGCAGTTCTTC.

This rearrangement joins TRBV2 to TRBJ2-3, with a tentative D call TRBD2 (6 bases). CDR3 length: 14 amino acids. The germline V gene encodes CDR1 SNHLY and CDR2 FYNNEI. Trimming stripped 7 bases from V and 1 base from J, with 12 bases between. The CDR3 region has the DNA TGTGCCAGCAACGAATGGAGGGGCACAGATACGCAGTATTTT. Encoded protein: CASNEWRGTDTQYF.

J is TRBJ1-2 and V is TRBV14; D is ambiguous. Trimming removed 0 bases at V and 4 bases at J, with 6 bases between. CDR1 is SGHDN, CDR2 FVKESK, per germline. The length of the CDR3 is 13 residues. The CDR3: CASSQDRGYGYTF. In DNA, the CDR3 is TGTGCCAGCAGCCAAGACAGAGGCTATGGCTACACCTTC.

J is TRBJ2-5 and V is TRBV14; D not resolved. V lost 4 bases and J lost 0, with 9 bases in between. The CDR3 extends over 14 amino acids. Germline assignment: CDR1 SGHDN and CDR2 FVKESK. The CDR3 is CASSPLAYQETQYF. The CDR3 bases are TGTGCCAGCAGCCCCTTAGCCTACCAAGAGACCCAGTACTTC.

Details on this clone: The sample has other DNA sequences that encode this CDR3 too. V gene TRBV7-3 combines with J gene TRBJ2-3; 7 bases are shared with TRBD1. Germline CDR1 SGHTA, CDR2 FQGTGA. The ends lost 2 bases at V and 4 bases at J; junction bases unmatched: 3. This CDR3 comprises 14 residues. The CDR3 DNA follows: TGTGCCAGCAGCTTAGGTCAGGGGGCAGATACGCAGTATTTT. Residues: CASSLGQGADTQYF.

This chain uses TRBV27 with TRBJ2-1; possibly TRBD1 for D (6 bases). CDR3 size: 13 residues. The V and J ends lost 6 bases and 7 bases respectively, with 13 bases between them. Germline lookup yields CDR1 MNHEY and CDR2 SMNVEV (reference sequence). The CDR3: CASRTRGGNEQFF. The CDR3 nucleotides are TGTGCCAGCAGGACCAGGGGTGGGAATGAGCAGTTCTTC.

This chain links TRBV5-6 with TRBJ2-2, with TRBD1 as a possible D gene (6 bases). Between the trimmed V and J ends, which lost 0 bases and 2 bases, there was a span of 11 bases. This CDR3 comprises 16 residues. Germline assignment: CDR1 SGHDT and CDR2 YYEEEE. The CDR3 nucleotides read TGTGCCAGCAGCTTGGCCTCAGGGGCTAACACCGGGGAGCTGTTTTTT. Residues: CASSLASGANTGELFF.

V usage is TRBV28 and J usage is TRBJ2-3; 7 bases are a match to TRBD1. The length of the CDR3 is 15 residues. J lost 2 bases, V lost 6 bases, and 8 bases had no gene match. Germline assignment: CDR1 MDHEN and CDR2 SYDVKM. CDR3 in DNA: TGTGCCAGCAGCACCGACAGGGCAAACACAGATACGCAGTATTTT. It encodes CASSTDRANTDTQYF.

The chain joins TRBV9 to TRBJ2-7; D may match TRBD1 or TRBD2 (5 bases each). Germline assignment: CDR1 SGDLS and CDR2 YYNGEE. V dropped 0 bases and J dropped 2 bases, with 15 bases sitting between them. The CDR3 has 16 residues. The CDR3 is CASSVERGSGPYEQYF. CDR3 sequence (DNA): TGTGCCAGCAGCGTAGAACGGGGCAGTGGCCCCTACGAGCAGTACTTC.

V gene TRBV5-6 combines with J gene TRBJ2-7; D call uncertain. The CDR3 consists of 14 residues. The V and J ends lost 0 bases and 1 base respectively, with 8 bases between them. Germline V gene sequence: CDR1 SGHDT, CDR2 YYEEEE. As DNA, the CDR3 is TGTGCCAGCAGCTTGGTGGGGAAATCCTACGAGCAGTACTTC. Translation: CASSLVGKSYEQYF. Full variable domain (remainder filled in from reference TRBV5-6 and TRBJ2-7): DAGVTQSPTHLIKTRGQQVTLRCSPKSGHDTVSWYQQALGQGPQFIFQYYEEEERQRGNFPDRFSGHQFPNYSSELNVNALLLGDSALYLCASSLVGKSYEQYFGPGTRLTVT.

The chain uses TRBV7-3 and TRBJ2-7; TRBD1 matches 7 bases. The CDR3 length is 13 residues. J gave up 5 bases and V 5 bases, and 6 bases lay outside the gene matches. Germline V gives CDR1 SGHTA, CDR2 FQGTGA. Here the CDR3 reads CASSGNRGHEQYF. The CDR3, as DNA: TGTGCCAGCAGCGGGAACAGGGGCCACGAGCAGTACTTC.

The chain couples TRBV28 to TRBJ2-7; 7 bases agree with TRBD2. Trimming took 3 bases from V and 3 from J; bases not matched to a gene: 8. This CDR3 comprises 15 residues. Germline V CDR1 and CDR2: MDHEN, SYDVKM. The CDR3 loop is CASSFGGRIGYEQYF. CDR3 DNA sequence: TGTGCCAGCAGTTTTGGCGGGAGAATCGGCTACGAGCAGTACTTC.

J is TRBJ2-5 and V is TRBV5-1; D is perhaps TRBD2 (6 bases). The DNA end is more similar to TRBJ2-7, so the J call may be wrong. The germline CDR1 and CDR2 sequences are SGHRS and YFSETQ. The CDR3 totals 13 residues. The DNA for the CDR3 is TGCGCCAGCACAGCCGGGGGTTCCTACGAGCAGTACTTC. It specifies CASTAGGSYEQYF.

This rearrangement joins TRBV7-2 to TRBJ2-7; 9 bases fit TRBD2. Trimming removed 1 base from V and 6 bases from J; junction bases left unmatched: 10. Looked up from germline, CDR1 is SGHTA and CDR2 is FQGNSA. CDR3 size: 16 residues. CDR3 sequence: CASSLVGTSPLGEQYF. Here the CDR3 DNA reads TGTGCCAGCAGCTTAGTAGGGACTAGCCCCCTGGGCGAGCAGTACTTC.

The rearrangement joins TRBV11-2 to TRBJ2-7; 10 nucleotides match TRBD2. The germline V gene has CDR1 SGHAT and CDR2 FQNNGV. V was clipped by 4 bases and J by 0 bases; unmatched bases: 3. This CDR3 is built from 15 residues. The CDR3 spells CASSSTSGVSYEQYF. In DNA form, the CDR3 reads TGTGCCAGCAGCTCCACTAGCGGGGTCTCCTACGAGCAGTACTTC.

The chain employs TRBV5-1 and TRBJ1-1; 7 nucleotides agree with TRBD1. The CDR3 is 15 residues long. From germline, CDR1 is SGHRS and CDR2 YFSETQ. The J segment lost 3 bases and the V segment lost 0 bases, leaving 5 bases of the junction unmatched. The CDR3: CASSLGRGLDTEAFF. The CDR3 DNA is TGCGCCAGCAGCTTGGGGAGGGGGCTGGACACTGAAGCTTTCTTT.

The rearrangement joins TRBV6-5 to TRBJ2-3; no clear D gene. V was clipped by 2 bases and J by 5 bases, with 8 bases between them. The CDR3 consists of 13 residues. Germline lookup yields CDR1 MNHEY and CDR2 SVGAGI. This chain's CDR3 is CASSYGSGDTQYF. In DNA, the CDR3 is TGTGCCAGCAGTTACGGCAGTGGAGATACGCAGTATTTT.

This clone was observed once. The chain couples TRBV5-1 to TRBJ2-1, with D perhaps assigned TRBD1 or TRBD2 (6 bases each). V was trimmed by 0 bases and J by 6 bases, leaving 28 bases between them. Germline V gene data show CDR1 as SGHRS and CDR2 as YFSETQ. This CDR3 is 20 amino acids long. This CDR3 reads CASSLAVSGASRARFNEQFF. In DNA, the CDR3 is TGCGCCAGCAGCTTGGCCGTCTCGGGGGCAAGCAGGGCCCGCTTCAATGAGCAGTTCTTC.

The chain links TRBV11-2 to TRBJ2-3, with TRBD2 identical over 9 bases. Germline V gene sequence: CDR1 SGHAT, CDR2 FQNNGV. This CDR3 comprises 17 residues. V gave up 5 bases and J gave up 7 bases; unmatched junction bases: 16. The CDR3 coding sequence is TGTGCCAGCAGCCCAATAGCGGGAGCTATAGTAGGGCATACGCAGTATTTT. This gives the protein CASSPIAGAIVGHTQYF.

Concerning this clone: Other nucleotide sequences from this sample produce the same CDR3. The chain employs TRBV5-1 and TRBJ2-5, with D unresolved. Deletions cut 0 bases from V and 4 bases from J, with 10 bases between. The CDR3 is 14 amino acids. CDR1 is SGHRS, CDR2 YFSETQ, per germline. CDR3 sequence reads: CASSLGQTPETQYF. The DNA of the CDR3 is TGCGCCAGCAGCTTGGGGCAGACCCCAGAGACCCAGTACTTC.

Notes on this clone: Other DNA sequences of this sample code for an identical CDR3. V gene TRBV15 combines with J gene TRBJ2-7; 12 positions agree with TRBD2. Germline CDR1 reads LNHNV; CDR2 reads YYDKDF (reference sequence). The CDR3 totals 15 residues. After removal of 1 base from V and 4 bases from J, the junction contained 2 bases not matched to a gene. The CDR3 reads CATSRGLAGEYEQYF. CDR3 in DNA: TGTGCCACCAGCAGAGGACTAGCGGGAGAGTACGAGCAGTACTTC.

This clone was found once. The sample holds other DNA sequences that translate to the same CDR3. The V gene is TRBV5-4, the J gene TRBJ2-7, with D perhaps matching TRBD1 (6 bases). Trimming left V 3 bases short and J 0 bases short, with 13 bases between. The CDR3 totals 15 residues. Germline CDR1 is SGHNT and CDR2 is YYREEE (reference sequence). The CDR3 spells CASSSRTESSYEQYF. CDR3 sequence (DNA): TGTGCCAGCAGCTCCCGGACAGAGAGCTCCTACGAGCAGTACTTC. The variable domain in full, with the rest retrieved from reference TRBV5-4 and TRBJ2-7, is ETGVTQSPTHLIKTRGQQVTLRCSSQSGHNTVSWYQQALGQGPQFIFQYYREEENGRGNFPPRFSGLQFPNYSSELNVNALELDDSALYLCASSSRTESSYEQYFGPGTRLTVT.

A note on this clone: Other nucleotide sequences in the sample specify the same CDR3. The chain combines TRBV7-9 with TRBJ2-7; D may be TRBD1 or TRBD2 (5 bases each). The length of the CDR3 is 15 residues. Germline V CDR1 and CDR2: SEHNR, FQNEAQ (reference sequence). V was pared by 1 base and J by 0 bases, with 10 bases between. The CDR3 DNA reads as TGTGCCAGCAGCTTAGGCTCAGGGAGCTCCTACGAGCAGTACTTC. This sequence encodes CASSLGSGSSYEQYF.

The rearrangement links TRBV12-5 to TRBJ2-1, with 9 nucleotides matching TRBD1. Germline V CDR1 and CDR2: LGHNT, FRNRAP. This CDR3 spans 17 amino acids. Trimming removed 4 bases from V and 9 bases from J; junction bases left unmatched: 16. CDR3 sequence: CASGYTDRDRVYGEQFF. The DNA of the CDR3 is TGTGCTAGTGGTTACACAGATCGGGACAGGGTTTATGGTGAGCAGTTCTTC.

The chain couples TRBV18 to TRBJ2-7, with D perhaps TRBD2 (6 bases). CDR3 size: 16 residues. Germline-derived CDR1 and CDR2 are KGHSH and LQKENI. Trimming stripped 4 bases from V and 0 bases from J, with 16 bases between. CDR3 sequence reads: CASSLQSGPISYEQYF. The CDR3 region has the DNA TGTGCCAGCTCACTCCAGAGCGGGCCCATCTCCTACGAGCAGTACTTC.

The J gene is TRBJ2-2, the V gene TRBV7-3; weak D call: TRBD2 (6 bases). CDR1 is SGHTA, CDR2 FQGTGA, per germline. The length of the CDR3 is 14 residues. V shed 2 bases and J shed 7 bases, with 11 bases lying between them. As DNA, the CDR3 is TGTGCCAGCAGCTTACTAGCGAGCGGCGGGGAGCTGTTTTTT. Residues: CASSLLASGGELFF.

The chain links TRBV4-3 to TRBJ1-1, with no clear D. V lost 0 bases and J 10 bases, leaving 12 bases between the germline ends. In germline, CDR1 is LGHNA, CDR2 YSLEER. The CDR3 covers 13 residues. The CDR3 region has the DNA TGCGCCAGCAGCCAAGATTTAACGGTGGGAGCTTTCTTT. Translating it yields CASSQDLTVGAFF.

This sequence joins TRBV7-2 and TRBJ2-1; D is uncertain. The CDR3 extends over 11 amino acids. CDR1 is SGHTA and CDR2 is FQGNSA in the germline V gene. V shed 5 bases and J shed 6 bases, with 5 bases lying between them. CDR3 in amino acids: CASSQSNEQFF. The CDR3 nucleotides read TGTGCCAGCAGCCAAAGCAATGAGCAGTTCTTC.